A selection of T cell receptor beta chains follows, all from one sample in a study of OX40 agonist ivuxolimab in advanced cancers. Sequenced by immunoSEQ multiplex PCR; TCRdb stores in-frame clones only, minus some. This sample carries 20,000 to 25,000 clones, around 87% of them seen once, and the ten largest clones take 15% to 20%. Sequencing was performed on CD4+ or CD8+ T cells sorted from blood, taken in a trial of the OX40 agonist ivuxolimab. These receptors all stem from an adult with an advanced solid tumor such as melanoma, head and neck, liver or kidney cancer. The CDR3 runs from the conserved cysteine through the conserved F or W. The D gene is left open where the match is weak. Size tells how often a clone was seen (once, few, many) or the class of an expanded clone, and some rows leave it out.

CDR3 DNA	CDR3 protein	clone size	D gene	J gene	V gene
TGCGCCAGCAGCTTGGGTTCTTCCGAGCAGTACTTC	CASSLGSSEQYF	NA	NA	TRBJ2-7	TRBV5-1
TGCGCCAGCAGCAAGCGGAAAGGGACCTATGGCTACACCTTC	CASSKRKGTYGYTF	NA	NA	TRBJ1-2	TRBV4-1
TGTGCCAGCAGCCGTTCCGACAGAAGCTCCTACGAGCAGTACTTC	CASSRSDRSSYEQYF	NA	NA	TRBJ2-7	TRBV11-1
TGTGCCAGTAGTGCTACCGGGTCCTCCAATCAGCCCCAGCATTTT	CASSATGSSNQPQHF	NA	NA	TRBJ1-5	TRBV19
TGTGCCAGCGGGAGTCCGGGCGAACCGGGGGAGCTGTTTTTT	CASGSPGEPGELFF	NA	NA	TRBJ2-2	TRBV5-6
TGTGCCTGGAATCAGGTCCAAGAGACCCAGTACTTC	CAWNQVQETQYF	NA	NA	TRBJ2-5	TRBV30
TGTGCCAGCAGTGTGGTTAGCGGGGGAGGAGATTACAATGAGCAGTTCTTC	CASSVVSGGGDYNEQFF	medium-sized	TRBD2	TRBJ2-1	TRBV6-4
TGTGCCAGCAGTTCGACGGACGGGTGGCACGAGCAGTACTTC	CASSSTDGWHEQYF	NA	NA	TRBJ2-7	TRBV6-5
TGTGCCAGTAGGAAGTTGAACACTGAAGCTTTCTTT	CASRKLNTEAFF	NA	NA	TRBJ1-1	TRBV19
TGTGCTAGTGGTTTACCTACAGGATCCTACGAGCAGTACTTC	CASGLPTGSYEQYF	NA	NA	TRBJ2-7	TRBV12-5
TGTGCCAGCAGCTTAGTCGGACAGATGAACACTGAAGCTTTCTTT	CASSLVGQMNTEAFF	NA	NA	TRBJ1-1	TRBV7-9
TGTGCCAGCAGCTTGGCGGGACAGAGCTTGAATCAGCCCCAGCATTTT	CASSLAGQSLNQPQHF	NA	TRBD1	TRBJ1-5	TRBV5-6
TGTGCCAGCAGCTTAGAGGAACTAGCGGGGGTTCAAGAGACCCAGTACTTC	CASSLEELAGVQETQYF	NA	TRBD2	TRBJ2-5	TRBV7-9
TGCGCCAGCAGCCCCCTGACTAGCGGGGGGGCTCAAGAGACCCAGTACTTC	CASSPLTSGGAQETQYF	NA	TRBD2	TRBJ2-5	TRBV4-1
TGCGCCAGCAGCTTGACAGGGTTTCGCAATCAGCCCCAGCATTTT	CASSLTGFRNQPQHF	medium-sized	NA	TRBJ1-5	TRBV5-1
TGTGCCAGCAGCATCAGGGCCGGGACATCGGAGGGGGCCAAAAACATTCAGTACTTC	CASSIRAGTSEGAKNIQYF	NA	NA	TRBJ2-4	TRBV7-2
TGCAGCGACGAGGGAGATCCTAACTATGGCTACACCTTC	CSDEGDPNYGYTF	NA	NA	TRBJ1-2	TRBV29-1
TGCGCCAGCAGCTCTGGACCCTTCGAGGAGACCCAGTACTTC	CASSSGPFEETQYF	NA	NA	TRBJ2-5	TRBV5-1
TGTGCCAGCAGTCCGGGGGGCTCCTACAATGAGCAGTTCTTC	CASSPGGSYNEQFF	few	TRBD2	TRBJ2-1	TRBV6-5
TGTGCCAGCAGCTCTACTGTCACTAGCGGGGGGACCACAGATACGCAGTATTTT	CASSSTVTSGGTTDTQYF	NA	TRBD2	TRBJ2-3	TRBV7-8
TGCGCCAGCAGCCAAGATCGAGGGACTAGCGGGGATACGCAGTATTTT	CASSQDRGTSGDTQYF	NA	TRBD2	TRBJ2-3	TRBV4-3
TGCAGCGTTCGGACCGGTAACTATAATTCACCCCTCCACTTT	CSVRTGNYNSPLHF	NA	NA	TRBJ1-6	TRBV29-1
TGTGCCAGCAGCGTAGCTACGAACAGCTACACCGGGGAGCTGTTTTTT	CASSVATNSYTGELFF	NA	NA	TRBJ2-2	TRBV9
TGTGCCAGCAGCCAAGGGAATGAGCAGTTCTTC	CASSQGNEQFF	NA	NA	TRBJ2-1	TRBV14
TGCGCCAGCCGCCTCCTAGCGGGGGTTCCAGATACGCAGTATTTT	CASRLLAGVPDTQYF	NA	TRBD2	TRBJ2-3	TRBV5-1
TGTGCCAGTAGTATCCCCCGCACGACCATATATGGCTACACCTTC	CASSIPRTTIYGYTF	NA	NA	TRBJ1-2	TRBV19